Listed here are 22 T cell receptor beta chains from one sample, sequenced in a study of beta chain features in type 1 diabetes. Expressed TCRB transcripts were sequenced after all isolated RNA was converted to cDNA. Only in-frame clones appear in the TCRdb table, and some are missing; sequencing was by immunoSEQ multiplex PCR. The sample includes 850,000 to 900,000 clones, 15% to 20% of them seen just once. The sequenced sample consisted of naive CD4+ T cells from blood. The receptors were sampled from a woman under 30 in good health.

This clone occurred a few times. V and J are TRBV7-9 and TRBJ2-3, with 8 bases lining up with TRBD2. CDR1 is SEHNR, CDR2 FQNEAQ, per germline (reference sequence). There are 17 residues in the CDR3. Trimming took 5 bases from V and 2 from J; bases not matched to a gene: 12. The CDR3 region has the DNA TGTGCCAGCAGCCGAAGTACTAGCGGAATAAACACAGATACGCAGTATTTT. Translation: CASSRSTSGINTDTQYF.

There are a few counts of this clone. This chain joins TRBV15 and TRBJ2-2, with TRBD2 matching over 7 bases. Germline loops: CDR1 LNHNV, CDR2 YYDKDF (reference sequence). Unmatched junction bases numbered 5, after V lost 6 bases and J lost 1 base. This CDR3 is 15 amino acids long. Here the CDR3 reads CATRISGRNTGELFF. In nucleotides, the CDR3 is TGTGCCACCAGAATTAGCGGGCGGAACACCGGGGAGCTGTTTTTT.

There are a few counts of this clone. The CDR3 sequence: CASSFGGALNEKLFF. The CDR3 DNA reads as TGCGCCAGCAGCTTCGGAGGGGCTCTTAATGAAAAACTGTTTTTT. The chain uses TRBV5-1 and TRBJ1-4, with a weak D call TRBD1 (5 bases). Trimming took 2 bases from V and 4 from J, leaving 12 bases between them. There are 15 residues in the CDR3. Germline loops: CDR1 SGHRS, CDR2 YFSETQ.

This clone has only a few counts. CDR3 amino acids: CASSQGPDRESGELFF. CDR3 coding DNA: TGTGCCAGCAGCCAAGGCCCTGACAGGGAATCCGGGGAGCTGTTTTTT. V usage is TRBV4-2 and J usage is TRBJ2-2, with TRBD1 identical over 7 bases. CDR1 is LGHNA, CDR2 YNFKEQ, per germline. Losses at the gene ends were 1 base for V and 6 bases for J; bases not matched to a gene: 8. CDR3 size: 16 residues.

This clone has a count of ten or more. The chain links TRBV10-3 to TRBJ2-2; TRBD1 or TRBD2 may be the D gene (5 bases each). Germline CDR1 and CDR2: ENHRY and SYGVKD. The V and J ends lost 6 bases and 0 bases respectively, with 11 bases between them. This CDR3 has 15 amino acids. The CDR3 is CAISLRDANTGELFF. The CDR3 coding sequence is TGTGCCATCAGCCTCCGGGACGCGAACACCGGGGAGCTGTTTTTT.

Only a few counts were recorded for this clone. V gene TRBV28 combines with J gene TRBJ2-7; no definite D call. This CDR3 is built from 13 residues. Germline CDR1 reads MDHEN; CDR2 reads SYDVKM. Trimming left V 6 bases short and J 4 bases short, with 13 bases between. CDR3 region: CASRQAPRYEQYF. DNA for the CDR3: TGTGCCAGCAGGCAAGCCCCAAGATACGAGCAGTACTTC.

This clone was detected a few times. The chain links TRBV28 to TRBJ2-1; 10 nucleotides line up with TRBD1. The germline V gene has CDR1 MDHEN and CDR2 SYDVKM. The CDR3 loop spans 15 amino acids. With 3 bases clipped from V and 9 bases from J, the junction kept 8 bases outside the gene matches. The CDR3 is CASSFRGQGPSEQFF. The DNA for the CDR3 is TGTGCCAGCAGTTTTAGGGGACAGGGGCCCAGTGAGCAGTTCTTC. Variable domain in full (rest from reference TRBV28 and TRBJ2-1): DVKVTQSSRYLVKRTGEKVFLECVQDMDHENMFWYRQDPGLGLRLIYFSYDVKMKEKGDIPEGYSVSREKKERFSLILESASTNQTSMYLCASSFRGQGPSEQFFGPGTRLTVL.

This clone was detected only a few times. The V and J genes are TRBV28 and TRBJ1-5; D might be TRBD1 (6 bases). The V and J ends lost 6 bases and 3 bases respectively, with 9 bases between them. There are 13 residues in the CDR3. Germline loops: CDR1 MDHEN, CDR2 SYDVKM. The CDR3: CASRWTDNQPQHF. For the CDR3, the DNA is TGTGCCAGCAGATGGACAGACAATCAGCCCCAGCATTTT.

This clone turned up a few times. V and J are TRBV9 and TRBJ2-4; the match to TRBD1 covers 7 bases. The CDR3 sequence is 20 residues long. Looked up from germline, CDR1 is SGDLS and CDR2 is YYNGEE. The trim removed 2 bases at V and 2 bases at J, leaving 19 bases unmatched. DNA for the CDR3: TGTGCCAGCAGCGTGTGCCGCCGGCCCGGGACAGATCCCTCCAAAAACATTCAGTACTTC. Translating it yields CASSVCRRPGTDPSKNIQYF.

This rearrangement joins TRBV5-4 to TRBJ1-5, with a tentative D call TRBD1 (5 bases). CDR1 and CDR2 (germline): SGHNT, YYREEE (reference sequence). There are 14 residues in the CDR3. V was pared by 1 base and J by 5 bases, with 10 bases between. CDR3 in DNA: TGTGCCAGCAGCTTGTTGGCAGGGTATCAGCCCCAGCATTTT. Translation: CASSLLAGYQPQHF. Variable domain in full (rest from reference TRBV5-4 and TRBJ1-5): ETGVTQSPTHLIKTRGQQVTLRCSSQSGHNTVSWYQQALGQGPQFIFQYYREEENGRGNFPPRFSGLQFPNYSSELNVNALELDDSALYLCASSLLAGYQPQHFGDGTRLSIL.

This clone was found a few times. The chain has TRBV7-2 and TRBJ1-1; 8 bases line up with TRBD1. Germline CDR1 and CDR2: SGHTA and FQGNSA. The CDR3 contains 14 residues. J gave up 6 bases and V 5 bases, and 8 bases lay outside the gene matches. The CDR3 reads CASSRNPGGPEAFF. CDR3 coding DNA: TGTGCCAGCAGCCGTAACCCAGGGGGCCCTGAAGCTTTCTTT.

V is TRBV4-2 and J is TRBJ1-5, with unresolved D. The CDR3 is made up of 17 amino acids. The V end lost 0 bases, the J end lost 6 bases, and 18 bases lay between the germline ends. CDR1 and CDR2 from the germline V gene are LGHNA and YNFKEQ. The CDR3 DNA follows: TGTGCCAGCAGCCAAGATTTAATCAAACAGACCGGTCAGCCCCAGCATTTT. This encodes CASSQDLIKQTGQPQHF.

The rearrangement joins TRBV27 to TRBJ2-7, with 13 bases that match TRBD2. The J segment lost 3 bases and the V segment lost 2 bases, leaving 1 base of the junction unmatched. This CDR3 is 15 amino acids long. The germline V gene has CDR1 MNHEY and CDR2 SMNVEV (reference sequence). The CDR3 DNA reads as TGTGCCAGCAGTTTACGACTAGCGGGAGGCTACGAGCAGTACTTC. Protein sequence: CASSLRLAGGYEQYF.

Here the CDR3 DNA reads TGTGCCAGCAGTGGTCAGGGGGGAACGCAGTTCTTC. It specifies CASSGQGGTQFF. The chain links TRBV2 to TRBJ2-1; D may be TRBD1 (7 bases). This CDR3 has 12 residues. Trimming took 4 bases from V and 12 from J, leaving 13 bases between them. Germline CDR1 SNHLY, CDR2 FYNNEI. Filled out from reference TRBV2 and TRBJ2-1, the complete variable domain reads EPEVTQTPSHQVTQMGQEVILRCVPISNHLYFYWYRQILGQKVEFLVSFYNNEISEKSEIFDDQFSVERPDGSNFTLKIRSTKLEDSAMYFCASSGQGGTQFFGPGTRLTVL.

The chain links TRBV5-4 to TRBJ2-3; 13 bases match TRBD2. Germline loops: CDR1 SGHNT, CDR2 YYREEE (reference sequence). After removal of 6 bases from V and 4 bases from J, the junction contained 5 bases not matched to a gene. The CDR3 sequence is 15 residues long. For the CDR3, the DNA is TGTGCCAGCAAGTCGGGACTAGCGGGATCAGATACGCAGTATTTT. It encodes CASKSGLAGSDTQYF.

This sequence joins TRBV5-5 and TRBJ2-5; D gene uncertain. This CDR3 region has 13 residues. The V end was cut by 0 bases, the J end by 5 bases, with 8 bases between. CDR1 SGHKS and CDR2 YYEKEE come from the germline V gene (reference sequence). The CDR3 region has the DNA TGTGCCAGCAGCTTGGGGGCCTTGGAGACCCAGTACTTC. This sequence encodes CASSLGALETQYF.

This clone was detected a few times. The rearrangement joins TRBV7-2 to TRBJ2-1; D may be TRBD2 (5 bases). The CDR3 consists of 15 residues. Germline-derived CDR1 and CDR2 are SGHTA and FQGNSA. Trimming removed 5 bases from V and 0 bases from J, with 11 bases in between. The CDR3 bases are TGTGCCAGCAGCACCTTGGGGAGCTCCTACAATGAGCAGTTCTTC. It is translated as CASSTLGSSYNEQFF.

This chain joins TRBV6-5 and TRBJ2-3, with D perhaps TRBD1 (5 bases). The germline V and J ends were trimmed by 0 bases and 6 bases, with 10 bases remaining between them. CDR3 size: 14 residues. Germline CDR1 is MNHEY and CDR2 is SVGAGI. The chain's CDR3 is CASSYSLQGDTQYF. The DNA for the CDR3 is TGTGCCAGCAGTTACTCACTTCAGGGCGATACGCAGTATTTT.

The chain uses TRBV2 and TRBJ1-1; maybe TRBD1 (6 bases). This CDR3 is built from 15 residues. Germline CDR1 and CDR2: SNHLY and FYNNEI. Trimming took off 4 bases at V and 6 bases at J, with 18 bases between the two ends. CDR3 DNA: TGTGCCAGCAGTGCCCACGGACAGCGTATTGCTGAAGCTTTCTTT. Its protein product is CASSAHGQRIAEAFF.

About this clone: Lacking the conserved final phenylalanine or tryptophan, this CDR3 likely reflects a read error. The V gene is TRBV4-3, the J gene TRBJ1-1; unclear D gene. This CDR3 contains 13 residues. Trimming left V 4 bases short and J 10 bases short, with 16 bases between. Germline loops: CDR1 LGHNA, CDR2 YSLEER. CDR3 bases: TGCGCCAGCAGCCGCTTACCGGGAGAATCAGCTTTCCTT. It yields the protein CASSRLPGESAFL.

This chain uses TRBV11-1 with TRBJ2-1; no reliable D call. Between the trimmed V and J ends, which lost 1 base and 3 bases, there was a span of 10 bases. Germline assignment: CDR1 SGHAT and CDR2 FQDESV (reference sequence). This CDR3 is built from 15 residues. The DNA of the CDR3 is TGTGCCAGCAGCTTAGATGGGATGGGCTACAATGAGCAGTTCTTC. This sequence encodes CASSLDGMGYNEQFF.

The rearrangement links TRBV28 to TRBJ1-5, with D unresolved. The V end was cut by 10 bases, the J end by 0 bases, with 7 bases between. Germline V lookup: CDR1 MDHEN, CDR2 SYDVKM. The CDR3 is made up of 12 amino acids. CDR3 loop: CATGYSNQPQHF. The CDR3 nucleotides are TGTGCCACCGGCTATAGCAATCAGCCCCAGCATTTT.